These 2 T cell receptor beta chains were sequenced from one sample in a study of blood T cell repertoires in COVID-19. Clones were read by immunoSEQ multiplex PCR, and TCRdb kept only the in-frame ones, dropping some. This table has 200,000 or so clones, just under 85% appearing once. Sequencing was performed on PBMCs or T cells enriched from blood (not recorded which). The receptors were sampled from a woman in her forties with acute COVID-19.

V gene TRBV2 combines with J gene TRBJ1-3, with TRBD1 identical over 10 bases. This CDR3 is 15 amino acids long. The trim removed 6 bases at V and 1 base at J, leaving 3 bases unmatched. In germline, CDR1 is SNHLY, CDR2 FYNNEI. In nucleotides, the CDR3 is TGTGCCAGCAGCCCGGGACAGGGGTCTGGAAACACCATATATTTT. Translated, it gives CASSPGQGSGNTIYF.

The V gene is TRBV27, the J gene TRBJ2-2, with D possibly matching TRBD2 (7 bases). The CDR3 extends over 15 amino acids. Germline V gene sequence: CDR1 MNHEY, CDR2 SMNVEV (reference sequence). V gave up 6 bases and J gave up 6 bases, with 17 bases separating them. CDR3 residues: CASSPKWGGSGELFF. CDR3 nucleotides: TGTGCCAGCAGCCCAAAGTGGGGGGGCTCCGGGGAGCTGTTTTTT.